These 20 T cell receptor beta chains were all obtained from the same sample, sequenced in a study of shared clonotypes between healthy human individuals. The table came from immunoSEQ multiplex PCR; TCRdb's copy has only in-frame clones and leaves some out. Altogether under 2.5 million clones are present, roughly 92% being singletons, with the ten largest covering approximately 0.39%. The specimen sequenced was naive CD4+ T cells from PBMCs. Subset of the sample: CD45RA+ positively selected. The source of these receptors is a man aged 18 to 29 in good health. Some clones in this sample may be carry-over from other donors' samples.

The chain couples TRBV5-1 to TRBJ1-2; the D gene is possibly TRBD1 (5 bases). Germline CDR1 is SGHRS and CDR2 is YFSETQ. The CDR3 consists of 14 residues. Trimming removed 0 bases at V and 2 bases at J, with 8 bases between. CDR3 nucleotide sequence: TGCGCCAGCAGCTTGGTCGGGGCCAACTATGGCTACACCTTC. This codes for CASSLVGANYGYTF.

The gene calls are TRBV5-1 and TRBJ2-7; D is possibly TRBD1 (6 bases). The CDR3 is made up of 14 amino acids. Trimming took off 1 base at V and 2 bases at J, with 10 bases between the two ends. Germline lookup yields CDR1 SGHRS and CDR2 YFSETQ. The CDR3 sequence is CASSLTGQPYEQYF. Here the CDR3 DNA reads TGCGCCAGCAGCTTGACAGGGCAGCCCTACGAGCAGTACTTC.

The V and J genes are TRBV7-2 and TRBJ1-2, with D possibly matching TRBD1 (6 bases). The V end was cut by 5 bases, the J end by 7 bases, with 26 bases between. From germline, CDR1 is SGHTA and CDR2 FQGNSA. CDR3 length: 17 residues. Here the CDR3 DNA reads TGTGCCAGCAGCGGTACTCTCCCCGGGGCAGGGGCTGTTGGCTACACCTTC. Protein: CASSGTLPGAGAVGYTF. Supplemented by reference TRBV7-2 and TRBJ1-2, the full variable domain reads GAGVSQSPSNKVTEKGKDVELRCDPISGHTALYWYRQSLGQGLEFLIYFQGNSAPDKSGLPSDRFSAERTGGSVSTLTIQRTQQEDSAVYLCASSGTLPGAGAVGYTFGSGTRLTVV.

J is TRBJ1-4 and V is TRBV6-5; D gene ambiguous. Trimming took off 8 bases at V and 9 bases at J, with 10 bases between the two ends. Germline V gene sequence: CDR1 MNHEY, CDR2 SVGAGI. The CDR3 consists of 11 residues. CDR3 region: CASGWPKKLFF. In DNA form, the CDR3 reads TGTGCCAGCGGGTGGCCCAAAAAACTGTTTTTT.

The gene calls are TRBV11-3 and TRBJ2-1, with TRBD2 matching 14 bases. CDR1 SGHNT and CDR2 YENEEA come from the germline V gene. The CDR3 contains 15 residues. Unmatched junction bases numbered 6, after V lost 4 bases and J lost 10 bases. Here the CDR3 DNA reads TGTGCCAGCAGCTCGGGACTAGCGGGAGTTGCCGAGCAGTTCTTC. Translation gives CASSSGLAGVAEQFF.

This chain joins TRBV4-3 and TRBJ2-1, with D uncertain. This CDR3 contains 19 residues. In germline, CDR1 is LGHNA, CDR2 YSLEER. Trimming stripped 0 bases from V and 0 bases from J, with 18 bases between. The chain's CDR3 is CASSQDVFGADSSYNEQFF. The CDR3 DNA follows: TGCGCCAGCAGCCAAGATGTATTCGGTGCGGATAGCTCCTACAATGAGCAGTTCTTC.

The V gene is TRBV6-1, the J gene TRBJ1-1, with TRBD1 as a possible D gene (5 bases). The CDR3 has 12 amino acids. CDR1 is MNHNS and CDR2 is SASEGT in the germline V gene. Trimming pared 0 bases from V and 11 bases from J, leaving 10 bases between. Here the CDR3 reads CASSEALGEAFF. CDR3 sequence (DNA): TGTGCCAGCAGTGAAGCACTAGGGGAGGCTTTCTTT.

This clone is a singleton in its sample. The chain has TRBV7-9 and TRBJ1-4; 10 positions match TRBD1. In germline, CDR1 is SEHNR, CDR2 FQNEAQ (reference sequence). V lost 5 bases, J lost 0 bases, and 3 bases stayed unmatched. The CDR3 has 16 residues. For the CDR3, the DNA is TGTGCCAGCAGCGCCGGACAGGGGGCAACTAATGAAAAACTGTTTTTT. It specifies CASSAGQGATNEKLFF.

Only one count was recorded for this clone. The rearrangement uses TRBV14 and TRBJ2-5, with TRBD2 matching over 8 bases. The CDR3 consists of 15 residues. With 0 bases clipped from V and 5 bases from J, the junction kept 5 bases outside the gene matches. CDR1 and CDR2 from the germline V gene are SGHDN and FVKESK. The CDR3 coding sequence is TGTGCCAGCAGCCAAGAGCGGGGGGCTTGGGAGACCCAGTACTTC. As protein: CASSQERGAWETQYF.

This clone was seen once. This chain's CDR3 is CASSQHKGVKVGNTIYF. CDR3 in DNA: TGCGCCAGCAGTCAGCATAAGGGGGTTAAGGTTGGAAACACCATATATTTT. V and J are TRBV23-1 and TRBJ1-3; perhaps TRBD1 as D (6 bases). TRBV23-1 is an open reading frame, and its role is uncertain. Trimming took off 3 bases at V and 3 bases at J, with 18 bases between the two ends. The CDR3 runs 17 residues.

This chain uses TRBV5-6 with TRBJ1-1, with unresolved D. The CDR3 runs 14 residues. V dropped 4 bases and J dropped 0 bases, with 10 bases sitting between them. From germline, CDR1 is SGHDT and CDR2 YYEEEE. The CDR3 is CASSRRPMNTEAFF. CDR3 bases: TGTGCCAGCAGCCGCCGACCGATGAACACTGAAGCTTTCTTT.

The chain couples TRBV27 to TRBJ1-2; possible D gene TRBD1, 6 bases. This CDR3 spans 12 amino acids. The V end was cut by 11 bases, the J end by 7 bases, with 17 bases between. Germline lookup yields CDR1 MNHEY and CDR2 SMNVEV (reference sequence). The CDR3 loop reads CAVRDPDSGYTF. CDR3 DNA: TGTGCCGTCAGGGACCCGGACAGTGGCTACACCTTC.

The chain joins TRBV11-2 to TRBJ2-3, with 9 bases lining up with TRBD2. V gave up 5 bases and J gave up 1 base; unmatched junction bases: 4. The CDR3 is made up of 15 amino acids. Germline-derived CDR1 and CDR2 are SGHAT and FQNNGV. This CDR3 reads CASSRWTSGTDTQYF. The CDR3 DNA reads as TGTGCCAGCAGCAGGTGGACTAGCGGCACAGATACGCAGTATTTT.

CDR3 protein: CASSPGLAGVYEQYF. In DNA, the CDR3 is TGTGCCAGCAGTCCGGGACTAGCGGGAGTCTACGAGCAGTACTTC. The J gene is TRBJ2-7, the V gene TRBV27; 14 bases align to TRBD2. After removal of 5 bases from V and 3 bases from J, the junction contained 3 bases not matched to a gene. The CDR3 has 15 amino acids. Germline V gene data show CDR1 as MNHEY and CDR2 as SMNVEV (reference sequence).

The CDR3 loop is CASSQAAWRLVNEQFF. DNA of the CDR3: TGTGCCAGTAGTCAAGCCGCTTGGCGCCTCGTCAATGAGCAGTTCTTC. The V call is TRBV19, the J call TRBJ2-1; no clear D. The CDR3 contains 16 residues. The V and J ends lost 5 bases and 6 bases respectively, with 20 bases between them. The germline CDR1 and CDR2 sequences are LNHDA and SQIVND (reference sequence).

V gene TRBV4-2 combines with J gene TRBJ2-7, with 12 bases identical to TRBD2. After removal of 1 base from V and 3 bases from J, the junction contained 7 bases not matched to a gene. The CDR3 consists of 17 residues. Germline V lookup: CDR1 LGHNA, CDR2 YNFKEQ. The CDR3, as DNA: TGTGCCAGCAGCCAAGGGGATCGACTAGCGGGAGACTACGAGCAGTACTTC. It is translated as CASSQGDRLAGDYEQYF.

This clone was detected once. V and J are TRBV18 and TRBJ2-7, with a weak D call TRBD2 (6 bases). V shed 4 bases and J shed 1 base, with 23 bases lying between them. The CDR3 covers 18 residues. Per germline, CDR1 KGHSH and CDR2 LQKENI. In DNA form, the CDR3 reads TGTGCCAGCTCACGGACACCCAGACTAGGGACCGAATCCTACGAGCAGTACTTC. The encoded protein is CASSRTPRLGTESYEQYF.

In this sample, this clone turned up a few times. J is TRBJ1-1 and V is TRBV2, with D hard to call. This CDR3 has 12 amino acids. The germline V gene has CDR1 SNHLY and CDR2 FYNNEI. The V gene lost 3 bases and the J gene lost 6 bases, with 8 bases spanning the gap. CDR3 nucleotide sequence: TGTGCCAGCAGTGAGAGAAGAGCTGAAGCTTTCTTT. This sequence encodes CASSERRAEAFF.

This chain's CDR3 is CASSSTRSSYNEQFF. As DNA, the CDR3 is TGTGCCAGCAGCTCCACTAGGAGCTCCTACAATGAGCAGTTCTTC. The chain is built from TRBV7-8 and TRBJ2-1, with a tentative D call TRBD2 (5 bases). The ends were cut back, 4 bases at V and 0 bases at J, with 10 bases in the middle. This CDR3 region has 15 residues. The V gene's germline CDR1 is SGHVS and CDR2 FQNEAQ.

This rearrangement joins TRBV28 to TRBJ2-1; D assignment may be TRBD1 or TRBD2 (6 bases each). The CDR3 has 13 residues. CDR1 is MDHEN and CDR2 is SYDVKM in the germline V gene. This CDR3 reads CATGALSYNEQFF. The CDR3 bases are TGTGCGACGGGGGCTCTTTCCTACAATGAGCAGTTCTTC.